This TCR beta chain is drawn from a study of cytomegalovirus exposure and HLA in healthy donors. General study results and limits: A highly shared variant cluster was judged a likely technical artifact. Overall, under 200 TCR beta chains were annotated as cytomegalovirus-associated.

13 Jbeta primers and 60 Vbeta primers were used for the PCR. Here immunoSEQ multiplex PCR was the method, and the copy in TCRdb shows in-frame clones only, minus some. The sample has 200,000 to 250,000 clones, over 60% seen once. Looked up from germline, CDR1 is SGHTA and CDR2 is FQGNSA. The CDR3 consists of 14 residues. Between the trimmed V and J ends, which lost 1 base and 4 bases, there was a span of 8 bases. As for the donors, each was a healthy bone marrow donor. With respect to this clone: Its antigen is not known.

The material sequenced was PBMCs. The chain has TRBV7-2 and TRBJ2-4; D not certain. The TCR sequence derives from a man in his late teens or twenties in good health and CMV-seronegative. This CDR3 is CASSLEILKNIQYF. The CDR3 coding sequence is TGTGCCAGCAGCTTAGAAATCTTAAAAAACATTCAGTACTTC.